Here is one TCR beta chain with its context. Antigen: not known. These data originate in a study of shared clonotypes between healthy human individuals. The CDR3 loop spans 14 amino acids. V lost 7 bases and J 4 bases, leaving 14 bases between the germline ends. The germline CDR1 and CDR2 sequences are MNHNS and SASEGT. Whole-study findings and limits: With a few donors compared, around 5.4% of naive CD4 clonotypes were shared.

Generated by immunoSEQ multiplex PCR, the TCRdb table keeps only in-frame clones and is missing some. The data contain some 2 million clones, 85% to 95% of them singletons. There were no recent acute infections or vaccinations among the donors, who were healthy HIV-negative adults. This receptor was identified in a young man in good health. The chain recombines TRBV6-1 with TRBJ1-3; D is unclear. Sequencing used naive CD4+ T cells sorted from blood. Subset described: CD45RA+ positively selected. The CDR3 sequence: CASTKPGPGNTIYF. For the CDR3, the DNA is TGTGCCAGCACTAAGCCCGGGCCCGGAAACACCATATATTTT.